The rows below give T cell receptor beta chains drawn from one sample of a study of cytomegalovirus exposure and HLA in healthy donors. Sequenced by immunoSEQ multiplex PCR; TCRdb stores in-frame clones only, minus some. The sample has 150,000 or so clones; less than 75% are singletons. The specimen was PBMCs. The receptors were sampled from a girl aged 5 to 17 in good health and CMV-seronegative. The CDR3 runs from the conserved cysteine through the conserved F or W. The D gene is left open where the match is weak. Not every row has a clone size; where given, it reads once, few, many or a size class.

J,D,V,size,CDR3,DNA
TRBJ1-5,TRBD1,TRBV7-9,-,CASSSQGDNQPQHF,TGTGCCAGCAGCTCGCAGGGGGACAATCAGCCCCAGCATTTT
TRBJ2-5,TRBD1,TRBV7-9,-,CASSRTGIQETQYF,TGTGCCAGCAGCCGGACAGGAATACAAGAGACCCAGTACTTC
TRBJ2-1,TRBD1,TRBV7-6,-,CASSEDRFGEQFF,TGTGCCAGCAGCGAGGACAGGTTCGGTGAGCAGTTCTTC
TRBJ1-4,-,TRBV11-2,-,CASSLIRATNEKLFF,TGTGCCAGCAGCTTAATTCGGGCAACTAATGAAAAACTGTTTTTT
TRBJ1-4,-,TRBV6-1,-,CASSGIGQHEKLFF,TGTGCCAGCAGTGGAATCGGACAGCATGAAAAACTGTTTTTT
TRBJ2-1,-,TRBV7-9,-,CASSLAPKQFF,TGTGCCAGCAGCTTAGCGCCTAAGCAGTTCTTC
TRBJ1-1,-,TRBV15,-,CATSRGRGLRDTEAFF,TGTGCCACCAGCAGAGGGCGGGGGCTGAGAGACACTGAAGCTTTCTTT
TRBJ2-7,-,TRBV7-9,once,CASSLPTRPSYEQYF,TGTGCCAGCAGCCTTCCGACTCGACCGTCCTACGAGCAGTACTTC
TRBJ1-2,TRBD1,TRBV5-6,-,CASNLGGETIYGYTF,TGTGCCAGCAACTTAGGGGGCGAGACCATATATGGCTACACCTTC
TRBJ2-5,-,TRBV4-1,-,CASSQEQGREETQYF,TGCGCCAGCAGCCAAGAACAGGGCAGGGAGGAGACCCAGTACTTC
TRBJ2-7,-,TRBV5-6,-,CASSVNRVEQYF,TGTGCCAGCAGCGTTAACAGGGTCGAGCAGTACTTC
TRBJ2-7,-,TRBV6-5,-,CASSGRPSGYEQYF,TGTGCCAGCAGCGGACGGCCAAGCGGGTACGAGCAGTACTTC
TRBJ1-4,TRBD1,TRBV30,-,CAWSGSGGEKLFF,TGTGCCTGGAGTGGGTCAGGGGGTGAAAAACTGTTTTTT
TRBJ1-1,-,TRBV7-6,once,CASSQTGGTEAFF,TGTGCCAGCAGCCAAACGGGGGGGACTGAAGCTTTCTTT
TRBJ2-7,-,TRBV5-1,-,CASSLGRSLAGSSYEQYF,TGCGCCAGCAGCTTGGGCCGGTCATTGGCGGGGAGCTCCTACGAGCAGTACTTC
TRBJ2-2,TRBD2,TRBV15,few,CATSRTSFGELFF,TGTGCCACCAGCCGGACTAGTTTCGGGGAGCTGTTTTTT
TRBJ1-6,TRBD1,TRBV27,-,CASMAGGNSPLHF,TGTGCCAGCATGGCAGGGGGGAATTCACCCCTCCACTTT
TRBJ1-2,-,TRBV9,-,CASSSGQRLNYGYTF,TGTGCCAGCAGCTCAGGACAGCGTCTTAACTATGGCTACACCTTC
TRBJ1-2,-,TRBV7-9,-,CASSSDTRGYTF,TGTGCCAGCAGCTCGGACACAAGAGGCTACACCTTC
TRBJ2-1,-,TRBV7-8,-,CASSFRDSSYNEQFF,TGTGCCAGCAGCTTCCGGGACTCCTCCTACAATGAGCAGTTCTTC
TRBJ1-3,-,TRBV6-1,-,CASSEAGGSSGNTIYF,TGTGCCAGCAGTGAAGCCGGGGGAAGCTCTGGAAACACCATATATTTT
TRBJ2-5,-,TRBV12-1,-,CASSSRAGGEVLETQYF,TGTGCCAGCAGCTCTCGCGCGGGGGGTGAGGTATTAGAGACCCAGTACTTC
TRBJ1-5,-,TRBV6-1,-,CASSGQRGNGQPQHF,TGTGCCAGCAGTGGCCAAAGGGGGAATGGTCAGCCCCAGCATTTT
TRBJ1-5,-,TRBV6-1,-,CASSEAENQPQHF,TGTGCCAGCAGTGAAGCGGAGAATCAGCCCCAGCATTTT
TRBJ2-6,-,TRBV27,-,CASRRRTDLSGANVLTF,TGTGCCAGCAGACGTAGGACAGATCTCTCTGGGGCCAACGTCCTGACTTTC
TRBJ2-7,-,TRBV6-6,few,CASSRETGRTYEQYF,TGTGCCAGCAGCAGGGAGACAGGGAGGACCTACGAGCAGTACTTC
TRBJ1-2,-,TRBV7-6,-,CASSLYERGYGYTF,TGTGCCAGCAGCTTATATGAGCGCGGCTATGGCTACACCTTC
TRBJ2-5,-,TRBV29-1,-,CSVPWGLQETQYF,TGCAGCGTCCCCTGGGGACTTCAAGAGACCCAGTACTTC
TRBJ1-2,TRBD1,TRBV9,-,CASSEGTGGYYGYTF,TGTGCCAGCAGCGAGGGGACAGGGGGCTACTATGGCTACACCTTC
TRBJ2-7,TRBD1,TRBV19,-,CASSISRGPYEQYF,TGTGCCAGTAGTATCAGCAGGGGGCCCTACGAGCAGTACTTC
TRBJ1-5,TRBD1,TRBV5-1,-,CASSPGTGLQPQHF,TGCGCCAGCAGCCCCGGGACAGGGCTCCAGCCCCAGCATTTT
TRBJ2-5,TRBD1,TRBV11-2,-,CASSTWTGKETQYF,TGTGCCAGCAGCACCTGGACAGGCAAAGAGACCCAGTACTTC
TRBJ2-7,TRBD1,TRBV29-1,-,CSVEDPRTGGAPYEQYF,TGCAGCGTTGAAGATCCTAGGACAGGGGGCGCCCCCTACGAGCAGTACTTC
TRBJ2-1,TRBD2,TRBV5-1,-,CASTSGLAGGLYNEQFF,TGCGCCAGCACCTCTGGACTAGCGGGGGGCCTCTACAATGAGCAGTTCTTC
TRBJ2-5,-,TRBV10-3,-,CAISWMGGPETQYF,TGTGCCATCAGCTGGATGGGGGGGCCAGAGACCCAGTACTTC
TRBJ1-5,-,TRBV4-1,-,CASRQDSNQPQHF,TGCGCCAGCAGACAGGATAGCAATCAGCCCCAGCATTTT
TRBJ2-5,-,TRBV29-1,once,CSVGQAQETQYF,TGCAGCGTTGGACAGGCCCAAGAGACCCAGTACTTC
TRBJ1-2,TRBD1,TRBV5-1,once,CASSLAVGQGDYGYTF,TGCGCCAGCAGCTTGGCCGTCGGACAGGGGGACTATGGCTACACCTTC
TRBJ2-3,TRBD1,TRBV18,-,CASSQPGTGSTDTQYF,TGTGCCAGCTCTCAACCCGGGACAGGGAGCACAGATACGCAGTATTTT
TRBJ1-6,TRBD1,TRBV7-2,-,CASSPDRANNSPLHF,TGTGCCAGCAGCCCTGACAGGGCGAATAATTCACCCCTCCACTTT
TRBJ2-3,-,TRBV6-5,few,CASSYSTGPTDTQYF,TGTGCCAGCAGTTACTCTACAGGGCCCACAGATACGCAGTATTTT
TRBJ2-5,TRBD2,TRBV6-5,-,CASSYGRVQEIQYF,TGTGCCAGCAGTTACGGGAGGGTTCAAGAGATCCAGTACTTC
TRBJ1-2,-,TRBV29-1,-,CSCWFQDGYTF,TGCAGCTGTTGGTTTCAGGATGGCTACACCTTC
TRBJ2-7,-,TRBV10-3,-,CAISESTTRIYEQYF,TGTGCCATCAGTGAGTCCACGACACGTATCTACGAGCAGTACTTC
TRBJ1-1,-,TRBV6-5,-,CASSPTGSEAFF,TGTGCCAGCAGCCCCACAGGATCTGAAGCTTTCTTT
TRBJ2-1,TRBD1,TRBV18,-,CASSTRQGSYNEQFF,TGTGCCAGCTCAACGAGACAGGGGAGCTACAATGAGCAGTTCTTC
TRBJ2-5,-,TRBV14,-,CASSPWGVVAQYF,TGTGCCAGCAGCCCCTGGGGGGTGGTGGCCCAGTACTTC
TRBJ2-1,-,TRBV4-1,-,CASSEGGDEQFF,TGCGCCAGCAGCGAAGGGGGGGATGAGCAGTTCTTC
TRBJ1-2,TRBD1,TRBV5-5,-,CASSLTGTGILGYTF,TGTGCCAGCAGCTTAACCGGGACAGGGATTTTGGGCTACACCTTC
TRBJ2-7,TRBD1,TRBV7-3,-,CASSLRGQGAHEQYF,TGTGCCAGCAGCTTACGGGGACAGGGGGCTCACGAGCAGTACTTC
TRBJ1-1,-,TRBV5-1,-,CASSFETENTEAFF,TGCGCCAGCAGCTTTGAGACAGAGAACACTGAAGCTTTCTTT
TRBJ1-1,-,TRBV19,-,CAVSASGWEPTGGNTEAFF,TGTGCCGTATCGGCTAGTGGCTGGGAGCCAACGGGTGGAAACACTGAAGCTTTCTTT
TRBJ1-1,-,TRBV4-1,-,CASSQGDRVNTEAFF,TGCGCCAGCAGCCAAGGTGATCGGGTGAACACTGAAGCTTTCTTT
TRBJ1-1,TRBD1,TRBV19,few,CASRTGTVNTEAFF,TGTGCCAGTAGGACCGGGACAGTGAACACTGAAGCTTTCTTT